The 9 T cell receptor beta chains reported below all come from one sample, sequenced in a study of OX40 agonist ivuxolimab in advanced cancers. Generated by immunoSEQ multiplex PCR, the TCRdb table keeps only in-frame clones and is missing some. The profile shows tens of thousands of clones, approximately 85% of them singletons. The sample in question was CD4+ or CD8+ T cells sorted from blood, obtained in a trial of the OX40 agonist ivuxolimab. Receptors originate from an adult with an advanced solid tumor such as melanoma, head and neck, liver or kidney cancer.

CDR3 nucleotide sequence: TGTGCCAGCAGCTTACAACATACAACTAATGAAAAACTGTTTTTT. It encodes CASSLQHTTNEKLFF. This chain uses TRBV4-2 with TRBJ1-4; D is undetermined. The CDR3 is made up of 15 amino acids. Trimming took 5 bases from V and 0 from J, leaving 10 bases between them. CDR1 is LGHNA and CDR2 is YNFKEQ in the germline V gene.

The gene calls are TRBV6-1 and TRBJ1-1, with D uncertain. The CDR3 is 12 residues long. The germline V gene encodes CDR1 MNHNS and CDR2 SASEGT. Trimming took off 7 bases at V and 0 bases at J, with 6 bases between the two ends. The CDR3 DNA reads as TGTGCCAGCAACTATTTGAACACTGAAGCTTTCTTT. Residues: CASNYLNTEAFF.

The chain recombines TRBV4-1 with TRBJ2-3; D remains unclear. CDR1 MGHRA and CDR2 YSYEKL come from the germline V gene. This CDR3 contains 14 residues. The V and J ends lost 2 bases and 6 bases respectively, with 12 bases between them. This CDR3 reads CASSQPRVEDTQYF. For the CDR3, the DNA is TGCGCCAGCAGCCAACCCCGGGTTGAGGATACGCAGTATTTT.

The J gene is TRBJ2-7, the V gene TRBV6-5; D ambiguous. Germline V gene data show CDR1 as MNHEY and CDR2 as SVGAGI. V lost 6 bases to trimming and J lost 2 bases, with 14 bases between them. There are 14 residues in the CDR3. CDR3 coding DNA: TGTGCCAGCAGGGACCCCTCCGGACCCTACGAGCAGTACTTC. It translates to CASRDPSGPYEQYF.

V is TRBV9 and J is TRBJ2-1; 15 nucleotides agree with TRBD2. Germline V gene sequence: CDR1 SGDLS, CDR2 YYNGEE. With V trimmed by 2 bases and J by 12 bases, 6 bases remained unmatched. There are 15 residues in the CDR3. The CDR3 DNA reads as TGTGCCAGCAGCGTGGGACTAGCGGGGGGACTAGGGCAGTTCTTC. Residues: CASSVGLAGGLGQFF.

In this sample, this clone turned up a few times. The J gene is TRBJ2-5, the V gene TRBV7-9; possible D gene TRBD1, 5 bases. V dropped 6 bases and J dropped 5 bases, with 25 bases sitting between them. This CDR3 spans 17 amino acids. Germline loops: CDR1 SEHNR, CDR2 FQNEAQ (reference sequence). The chain's CDR3 is CASRLGLGEIAGETQYF. DNA of the CDR3: TGTGCCAGCAGACTGGGTTTAGGGGAAATTGCAGGGGAGACCCAGTACTTC.

This clone is a singleton in its sample. The rearrangement joins TRBV30 to TRBJ2-5; the D is unclear. Trimming took 2 bases from V and 1 from J, leaving 8 bases between them. The CDR3 runs to 13 residues. Germline-derived CDR1 and CDR2 are GTSNPN and SVGIG (reference sequence). The CDR3 nucleotides read TGTGCCTGGAGTTGGCAGGTCCAAGAGACCCAGTACTTC. Translation gives CAWSWQVQETQYF. Together with reference TRBV30 and TRBJ2-5, the CDR3 gives the full variable domain: SQTIHQWPATLVQPVGSPLSLECTVEGTSNPNLYWYRQAAGRGLQLLFYSVGIGQISSEVPQNLSASRPQDRQFILSSKKLLLSDSGFYLCAWSWQVQETQYFGPGTRLLVL.

The J gene is TRBJ2-1, the V gene TRBV7-2, with D perhaps TRBD2 (5 bases). The CDR3 sequence is 13 residues long. V dropped 3 bases and J dropped 9 bases, with 12 bases sitting between them. In germline, CDR1 is SGHTA, CDR2 FQGNSA. CDR3 in DNA: TGTGCCAGCAGCTTCAGAGGAGGATCTGAGCAGTTCTTC. Translating gives CASSFRGGSEQFF.

The chain recombines TRBV5-1 with TRBJ1-1; 8 bases match TRBD1. The CDR3 has 15 residues. CDR1 SGHRS and CDR2 YFSETQ come from the germline V gene. Germline trimming cut 4 bases from V and 0 bases from J; bases unmatched to any gene: 5. CDR3 nucleotide sequence: TGCGCCAGCAGCGCGGGACAGGCTATGAACACTGAAGCTTTCTTT. Encoded protein: CASSAGQAMNTEAFF.